Shown below are 6 T cell receptor beta chains from a single sample sequenced in a study of T cell responses to AZD1222 COVID-19 vaccine. The assay was immunoSEQ multiplex PCR, and TCRdb's table has in-frame clones only and misses some. Of approximately 140,000 clones detected, 75% to 95% appear once; the ten largest clones hold less than 3.5%. This specimen consisted of peripheral blood, obtained 28 days after the second AZD1222 dose. The receptors derive from an adult who received the AZD1222 COVID-19 vaccine.

This chain links TRBV11-2 with TRBJ1-2; 9 positions agree with TRBD1. J lost 1 base, V lost 5 bases, and 5 bases had no gene match. This CDR3 comprises 15 residues. Germline assignment: CDR1 SGHAT and CDR2 FQNNGV. The CDR3 spells CASSQGTGLNYGYTF. CDR3 bases: TGTGCCAGCAGCCAAGGGACAGGGCTTAACTATGGCTACACCTTC.

CDR3 region: CASSNRDQFLSGTGELFF. CDR3 DNA sequence: TGTGCCAGTAGTAACCGGGACCAGTTCCTATCGGGGACCGGGGAGCTGTTTTTT. The chain employs TRBV19 and TRBJ2-2; D possibly matches TRBD1 or TRBD2 (5 bases each). CDR3 length: 18 residues. Germline loops: CDR1 LNHDA, CDR2 SQIVND (reference sequence). The germline V and J ends were trimmed by 4 bases and 5 bases, with 23 bases remaining between them.

This chain connects TRBV3-1 (or the pseudogene TRBV3-2) to TRBJ1-2; D call uncertain. CDR3 length: 13 residues. V shed 1 base and J shed 8 bases, with 11 bases lying between them. Germline V gene data show CDR1 as LGHDT and CDR2 as YNNKEL (reference sequence). The CDR3 sequence: CASSQGELRGYTF. CDR3 sequence (DNA): TGTGCCAGCAGCCAAGGGGAGTTACGCGGCTACACCTTC.

This chain links TRBV5-1 with TRBJ2-2; D ambiguous. The V and J ends lost 5 bases and 0 bases respectively, with 11 bases between them. The germline gives CDR1 SGHRS, CDR2 YFSETQ. There are 15 residues in the CDR3. CDR3 region: CASRGLRTNTGELFF. The CDR3 coding sequence is TGCGCCAGCAGGGGTCTCCGGACGAACACCGGGGAGCTGTTTTTT.

This rearrangement joins TRBV7-9 to TRBJ2-7; D gene ambiguous. The V and J ends lost 4 bases and 5 bases respectively, with 6 bases between them. This CDR3 comprises 11 residues. Germline lookup yields CDR1 SEHNR and CDR2 FQNEAQ (reference sequence). Written as DNA, the CDR3 is TGTGCCAGCAGCTCCCGGGACGAGCAGTACTTC. Translation: CASSSRDEQYF.

As concerns this clone: The same CDR3 also results from other DNA sequences found in this sample. This chain uses TRBV18 with TRBJ1-5; D is possibly TRBD1 (5 bases). This CDR3 is 15 amino acids long. Germline-derived CDR1 and CDR2 are KGHSH and LQKENI. Between the trimmed V and J ends, which lost 6 bases and 0 bases, there was a span of 12 bases. CDR3 sequence: CASSPGGNSNQPQHF. CDR3 DNA sequence: TGTGCCAGCTCCCCCGGGGGAAATAGCAATCAGCCCCAGCATTTT.